What follows describes a single T cell receptor (beta chain). Its cognate antigen has yet to be identified. No much larger clone exists at a distance of one base, and base qualities are not known. Libraries were built with RACE. The data were produced on a NextSeq 500. Library preparation attached unique molecular identifiers to individual cDNA molecules for quantitative, reproducible TCR counting. From each blood RNA sample, both TCR alpha and TCR beta chains were sequenced. In the original analysis: The median number of TCRs per sample was roughly 100,000, ranging from 23,224 to 690,600. The Decombinator software suite was used to annotate the V, J and CDR3 of the TCR reads. For PS versus PT1 abundance plots, all samples were subsampled to the same number of TCRs (28,000). Expanded TCRs were defined as absent before sensitization and observed at least eight times at the 2-week time point. Using fastp at Q25 and MiXCR, TCRdb reprocessed the public reads and kept productive beta chains. Entries are consolidated by CDR3 protein sequence, retaining the most common genes and DNA. V and J calls and clone size were set by TCRdb, not the authors. For this sample there are around 200,000 distinct CDR3 sequences; 24% appear just once. The ten largest clones represent over 2% of the sample.

The germline V gene yields MNHEY for CDR1 and SVGAGI for CDR2. V is pruned by 7 bases and J by 3 bases, leaving 8 bases of the junction without a gene match. From cysteine to phenylalanine, the CDR3 is 15 amino acids long. The only DNA kept is the CDR3, 45 bases in frame from the first base. The source of the sample is a study of human T cells and chemical hapten exposure (dated by TCRdb to 2020 to 2023). With respect to the entire study: For sensitization, 2% DPC in acetone was applied to a 2 cm by 2 cm area of upper inner arm skin. Libraries were pooled for sequencing, and variation in per-sample TCR yields was attributed mainly to small differences in library volumes within the pool. Alopecia areata with under or over 50% scalp involvement, alopecia totalis and alopecia universalis were represented in the patient cohort, which was mostly female. For TCR sequencing, blood came from over 25 alopecia patients at anywhere from one to four time points (pre-sensitization, 2, 6 and 24 weeks). Patch testing was performed on the upper back with Finn chambers containing 0.01% DPC, and the patch tests were scored after 6 days according to International Contact Dermatitis Research Group standards. Peripheral blood TCR repertoire changes were tracked in vivo in alopecia patients during primary and secondary sensitization to the hapten diphenylcyclopropenone (DPC). Patient blood was sampled pre-sensitization (week 0) and at 2, 6 and about 24 weeks after DPC sensitization. Weekly therapeutic DPC doses were additionally applied to the scalp of patients throughout the roughly 22-week study period. The full study reports these points: Alopecia, a presumed autoimmune disease, was present in all patients, so the immune response of the patients might differ from that of healthy individuals. Significantly more large CDR3 similarity clusters were formed by expanded TCRs than by pre-sensitization or healthy control sets, consistent with antigen-driven responses. Repeated subsampling changed both the strength of the expansion versus patch-test correlation and the threshold at which the correlation became significant. Patch test score was positively correlated with the number of PT1 expanded TCRs, with significance at thresholds 8, 16 and 32 but not at 4. No change with DPC sensitization was found in the number of TCRs above 1 in 1000 frequency, and no evidence of global repertoire structure alterations was found.

Per the publication, the time point label means: patch test 3, about 24 weeks after DPC sensitization. This specimen's treatment or condition label, per the study, means: therapeutic diphenylcyclopropenone sensitization with weekly scalp DPC. Blood at each patch-test visit was drawn before the patch test was applied. To be eligible, patients had to be aged 18 to 70, diagnosed with alopecia and judged suitable for DPC therapy, while pregnant patients were excluded. Unfractionated whole blood was collected in Tempus Blood RNA tubes, and total RNA was extracted from that blood. The sample in question was whole blood, obtained in connection with sensitization to the hapten diphenylcyclopropenone (DPC). The chain uses TRBV6-5 and TRBJ1-4, with 7 junctional bases fitting TRBD1. The receptor's source is a woman aged 35 to 49 with alopecia areata. Some clones in this sample may be carry-over from other donors' samples. The CDR3 reads CASKPQGQSNEKLFF. The DNA reads as follows: TGTGCCAGCAAGCCCCAGGGACAGTCTAATGAAAAACTGTTTTTT.